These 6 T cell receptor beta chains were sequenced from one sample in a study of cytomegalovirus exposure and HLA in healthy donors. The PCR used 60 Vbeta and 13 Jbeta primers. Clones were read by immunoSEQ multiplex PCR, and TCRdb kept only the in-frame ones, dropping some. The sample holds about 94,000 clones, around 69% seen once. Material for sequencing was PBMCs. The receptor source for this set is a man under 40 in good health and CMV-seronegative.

The CDR3 region has the DNA TGTGCCAGCAGTCTTCTAGCGGGGGTGGATACGCAGTATTTT. Its protein product is CASSLLAGVDTQYF. The V gene is TRBV27, the J gene TRBJ2-3, with TRBD2 matching 10 bases. The CDR3 length is 14 residues. V gave up 5 bases and J gave up 6 bases; unmatched junction bases: 5. The germline gives CDR1 MNHEY, CDR2 SMNVEV (reference sequence).

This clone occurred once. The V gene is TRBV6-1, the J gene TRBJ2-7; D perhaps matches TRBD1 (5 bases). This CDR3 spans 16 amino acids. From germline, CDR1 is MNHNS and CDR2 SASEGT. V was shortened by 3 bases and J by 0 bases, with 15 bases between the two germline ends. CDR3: CASSDIVWGSSYEQYF. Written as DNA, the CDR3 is TGTGCCAGCAGTGACATCGTATGGGGCAGCTCCTACGAGCAGTACTTC.

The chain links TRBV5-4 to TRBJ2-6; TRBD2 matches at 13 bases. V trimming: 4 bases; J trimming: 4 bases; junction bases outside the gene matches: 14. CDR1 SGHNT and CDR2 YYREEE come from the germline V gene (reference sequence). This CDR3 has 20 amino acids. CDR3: CASSVGLAGAPPEGANVLTF. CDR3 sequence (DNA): TGTGCCAGCAGCGTCGGACTAGCGGGAGCCCCGCCTGAAGGGGCCAACGTCCTGACTTTC.

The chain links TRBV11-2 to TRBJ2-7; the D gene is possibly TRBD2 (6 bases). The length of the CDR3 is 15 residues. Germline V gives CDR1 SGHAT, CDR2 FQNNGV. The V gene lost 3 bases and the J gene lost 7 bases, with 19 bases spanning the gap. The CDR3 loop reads CASSFARTIVDEQYF. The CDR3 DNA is TGTGCCAGCAGCTTCGCGCGGACTATTGTAGATGAGCAGTACTTC.

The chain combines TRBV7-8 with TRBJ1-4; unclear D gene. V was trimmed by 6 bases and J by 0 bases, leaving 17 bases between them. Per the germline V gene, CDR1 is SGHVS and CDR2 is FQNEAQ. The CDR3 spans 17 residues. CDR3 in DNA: TGTGCCAGCAGAGCACCCCGGCGGTTTGCAACTAATGAAAAACTGTTTTTT. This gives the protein CASRAPRRFATNEKLFF. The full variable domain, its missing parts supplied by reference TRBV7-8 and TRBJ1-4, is GAGVSQSPRYKVAKRGQDVALRCDPISGHVSLFWYQQALGQGPEFLTYFQNEAQLDKSGLPSDRFFAERPEGSVSTLKIQRTQQEDSAVYLCASRAPRRFATNEKLFFGSGTQLSVL.

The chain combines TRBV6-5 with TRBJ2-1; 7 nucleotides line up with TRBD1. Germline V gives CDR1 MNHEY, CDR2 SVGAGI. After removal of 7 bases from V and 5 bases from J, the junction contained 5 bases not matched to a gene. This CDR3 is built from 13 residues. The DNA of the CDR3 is TGTGCCAGCAAAAGGGACAGCAACAATGAGCAGTTCTTC. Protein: CASKRDSNNEQFF.